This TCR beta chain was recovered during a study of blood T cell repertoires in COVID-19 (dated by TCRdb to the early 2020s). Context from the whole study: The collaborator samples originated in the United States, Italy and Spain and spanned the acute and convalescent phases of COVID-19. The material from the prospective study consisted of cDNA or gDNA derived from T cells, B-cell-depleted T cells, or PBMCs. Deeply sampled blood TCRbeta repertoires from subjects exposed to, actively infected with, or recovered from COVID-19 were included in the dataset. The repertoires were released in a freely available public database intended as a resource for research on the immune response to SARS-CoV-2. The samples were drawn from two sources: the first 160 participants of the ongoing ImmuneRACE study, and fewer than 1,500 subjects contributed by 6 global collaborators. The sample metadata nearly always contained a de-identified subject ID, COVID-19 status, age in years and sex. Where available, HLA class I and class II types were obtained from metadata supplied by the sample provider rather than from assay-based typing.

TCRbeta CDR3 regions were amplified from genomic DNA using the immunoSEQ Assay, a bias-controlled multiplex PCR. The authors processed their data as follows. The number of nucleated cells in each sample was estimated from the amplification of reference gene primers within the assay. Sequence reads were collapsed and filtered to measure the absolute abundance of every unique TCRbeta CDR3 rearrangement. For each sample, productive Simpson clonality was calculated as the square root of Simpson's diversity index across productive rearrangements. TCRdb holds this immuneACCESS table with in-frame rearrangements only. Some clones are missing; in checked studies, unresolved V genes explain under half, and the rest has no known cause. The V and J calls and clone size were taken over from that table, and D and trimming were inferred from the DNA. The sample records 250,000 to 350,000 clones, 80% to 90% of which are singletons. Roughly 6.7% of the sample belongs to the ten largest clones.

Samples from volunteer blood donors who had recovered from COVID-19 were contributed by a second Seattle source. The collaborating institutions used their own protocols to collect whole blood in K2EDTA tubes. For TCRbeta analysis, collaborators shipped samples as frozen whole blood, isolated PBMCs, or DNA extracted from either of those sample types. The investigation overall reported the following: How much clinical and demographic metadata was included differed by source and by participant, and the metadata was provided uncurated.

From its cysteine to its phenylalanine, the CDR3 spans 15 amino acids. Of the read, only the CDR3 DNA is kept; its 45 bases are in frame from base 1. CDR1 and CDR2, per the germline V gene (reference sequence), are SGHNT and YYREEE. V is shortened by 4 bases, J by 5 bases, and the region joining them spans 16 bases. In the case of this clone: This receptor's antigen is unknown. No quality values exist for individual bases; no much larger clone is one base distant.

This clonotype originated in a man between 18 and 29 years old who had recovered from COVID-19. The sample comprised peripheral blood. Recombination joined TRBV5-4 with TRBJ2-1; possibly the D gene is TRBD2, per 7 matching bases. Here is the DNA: TGTGCCAGCAGCCTGGTTGGCGGGGGCAACAATGAGCAGTTCTTC. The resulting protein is CASSLVGGGNNEQFF.